This T cell receptor (beta chain) was profiled in a study of CD8+ T cells in alopecia areata. Across the study: Treated patients took oral tofacitinib at 5 to 10 mg twice daily. General study results and limits: Compared with mice, patients displayed less clear TCR sharing, possibly for HLA-related reasons.

The CDR3 has 12 amino acids. Germline assignment: CDR1 LGHNA and CDR2 YSLEER. Trimming took 1 base from V and 3 from J, leaving 1 base between them. Treatment: oral pan-JAK inhibitor, 5-10 mg twice daily. A word on this clone: What it binds is unknown.

The sequencing template was cDNA reverse transcribed from extracted RNA. TCRdb keeps only in-frame clones here, not all; method: immunoSEQ multiplex PCR. This table holds roughly 200,000 clones, about 55% found once. This sample comprised CD8+ T cells sorted from blood, obtained at week 24, from a patient treated with tofacitinib. This sequence joins TRBV4-3 and TRBJ2-1, with no clear D. This clonotype was sampled from a human donor with alopecia areata. The chain's CDR3 is CASSQGYNEQFF. The CDR3 nucleotides are TGCGCCAGCAGCCAAGGCTACAATGAGCAGTTCTTC.